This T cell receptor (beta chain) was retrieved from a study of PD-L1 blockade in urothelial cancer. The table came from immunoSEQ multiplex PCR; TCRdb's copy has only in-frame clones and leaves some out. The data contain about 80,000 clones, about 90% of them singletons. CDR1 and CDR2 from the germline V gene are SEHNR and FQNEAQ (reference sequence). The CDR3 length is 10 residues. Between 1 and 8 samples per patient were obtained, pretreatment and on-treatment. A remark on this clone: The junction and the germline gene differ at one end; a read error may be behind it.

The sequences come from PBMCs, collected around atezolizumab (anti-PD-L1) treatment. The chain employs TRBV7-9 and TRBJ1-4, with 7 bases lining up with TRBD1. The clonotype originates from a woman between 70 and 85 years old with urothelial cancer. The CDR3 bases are TGTGCCAGCAGCTTGGGGGACAGTCTTTTT. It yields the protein CASSLGDSLF.